Listed here are 32 T cell receptor beta chains from one sample, sequenced in a study of early T cells in non-severe SARS-CoV-2 infection. Using its own MiXCR run on the 5' RACE reads, TCRdb lists one record per CDR3 protein. The sample carries 37,000 or so distinct CDR3 sequences, approximately 5% recorded once. The material sequenced was whole blood. The receptor source for this set is an adult who was a healthcare worker with PCR-confirmed SARS-CoV-2 infection or an uninfected control (not recorded which).

This clonotype came up many times. V usage is TRBV7-2 and J usage is TRBJ1-5; D is ambiguous. The germline V and J ends were trimmed by 3 bases and 6 bases, with 15 bases remaining between them. Germline V gene data show CDR1 as SGHTA and CDR2 as FQGNSA. The CDR3 has 15 residues. The CDR3 DNA reads TGTGCCAGCAGCTTGCGACCGGACCCGAGTCAGCCCCAGCATTTT. This encodes CASSLRPDPSQPQHF. The variable domain in full, completed from reference TRBV7-2 and TRBJ1-5, reads GAGVSQSPSNKVTEKGKDVELRCDPISGHTALYWYRQSLGQGLEFLIYFQGNSAPDKSGLPSDRFSAERTGGSVSTLTIQRTQQEDSAVYLCASSLRPDPSQPQHFGDGTRLSIL.

This clonotype was recorded many times. CDR3 loop: CASSLNIAGHLNTEAFF. The CDR3 DNA reads as TGTGCCAGCAGCTTGAATATAGCGGGACATCTGAACACTGAAGCTTTCTTT. The J gene is TRBJ1-1, the V gene TRBV5-4; TRBD1 might be the D (6 bases). Germline values: CDR1 SGHNT, CDR2 YYREEE (reference sequence). The CDR3 runs 17 residues. Between the trimmed V and J ends, which lost 1 base and 0 bases, there was a span of 16 bases.

This clonotype was recorded many times. This rearrangement joins TRBV7-6 to TRBJ2-1; D is uncertain. The CDR3 has 11 residues. Per germline, CDR1 SGHVS and CDR2 FNYEAQ. Trimming pared 3 bases from V and 6 bases from J, leaving 3 bases between. As DNA, the CDR3 is TGTGCCAGCAGCTTTGGCAATGAGCAGTTCTTC. This codes for CASSFGNEQFF.

In its sample, this clonotype was seen many times. This chain connects TRBV5-1 to TRBJ1-1; TRBD1 agrees at 7 bases. Trimming at V came to 5 bases and at J to 3 bases, leaving 7 bases not matched to a gene. Germline values: CDR1 SGHRS, CDR2 YFSETQ. There are 14 residues in the CDR3. CDR3 coding DNA: TGCGCCAGCAGATCATTAACAGGGGACACTGAAGCTTTCTTT. Its protein product is CASRSLTGDTEAFF.

The rearrangement uses TRBV29-1 and TRBJ1-2; D not resolved. CDR1 and CDR2 from the germline V gene are SQVTM and ANQGSEA. With 4 bases removed from V and 4 bases from J, the gap between germline ends came to 7 bases. This CDR3 contains 11 residues. The DNA for the CDR3 is TGCAGCGTTGCAGACCCCTATGGCTACACCTTC. It codes for CSVADPYGYTF.

Ten or more counts support this clonotype. The genes are TRBV7-8 and TRBJ1-5; D might be TRBD1 (5 bases). V was trimmed by 1 base and J by 3 bases, leaving 13 bases between them. This CDR3 is built from 16 residues. Per germline, CDR1 SGHVS and CDR2 FQNEAQ. The CDR3 nucleotides are TGTGCCAGCAGCTTAGGTGTGACAGACCACAATCAGCCCCAGCATTTT. This codes for CASSLGVTDHNQPQHF.

This clonotype was seen ten or more times. The rearrangement joins TRBV12-3 or TRBV12-4 to TRBJ2-1; D unclear. The ends were cut back, 7 bases at V and 8 bases at J, with 15 bases in the middle. The CDR3 is 13 residues long. CDR3 sequence reads: CASTTPRRDEQFF. CDR3 DNA: TGTGCCAGCACGACCCCGCGGCGCGATGAGCAGTTCTTC.

There are many counts of this clonotype. J is TRBJ2-5 and V is TRBV7-6; 9 nucleotides align to TRBD1. The CDR3 contains 14 residues. The germline gives CDR1 SGHVS, CDR2 FNYEAQ. V lost 6 bases and J lost 9; bases outside the gene matches: 11. CDR3 nucleotides: TGTGCCAGCAGTAAAGGACAGGGGCTATGGGCCCAGTACTTC. This sequence encodes CASSKGQGLWAQYF.

In its sample, this clonotype was seen many times. This chain connects TRBV3-1 to TRBJ1-6; D gene ambiguous. V lost 6 bases to trimming and J lost 3 bases, with 9 bases between them. Looked up from germline, CDR1 is LGHDT and CDR2 is YNNKEL (reference sequence). CDR3 length: 14 amino acids. CDR3 DNA sequence: TGTGCCAGCAGTTCGCAGGACTATAATTCACCCCTCCACTTT. Encoded protein: CASSSQDYNSPLHF.

This clonotype was counted between two and nine times. The chain combines TRBV24-1 with TRBJ2-2, with D possibly being TRBD1 or TRBD2 (6 bases each). The CDR3 sequence is 15 residues long. Trimming pared 3 bases from V and 4 bases from J, leaving 11 bases between. Germline CDR1 is KGHDR and CDR2 is SFDVKD. In DNA form, the CDR3 reads TGTGCCACCAGTGATCCCGGAGGGGGCACCGGGGAGCTGTTTTTT. Residues: CATSDPGGGTGELFF.

This clonotype was seen more than once but under ten times. CDR3 sequence reads: CASTGRLEAFF. The CDR3 nucleotides are TGTGCCAGCACGGGGAGACTTGAAGCTTTCTTT. This chain joins TRBV2 and TRBJ1-1; no reliable D call. Deletions cut 7 bases from V and 7 bases from J, with 10 bases between. The CDR3 has 11 residues. In germline, CDR1 is SNHLY, CDR2 FYNNEI.

This clonotype was detected only a few times. V and J are TRBV5-1 and TRBJ2-5, with 7 bases lining up with TRBD2. The CDR3 extends over 15 amino acids. The junction had 7 bases not matched to a gene; V was cut back by 3 bases and J by 2 bases. Germline V gives CDR1 SGHRS, CDR2 YFSETQ. CDR3 bases: TGCGCCAGCAGCTGGGCGGGACTAACACAAGAGACCCAGTACTTC. This translates into CASSWAGLTQETQYF. Drawing the rest from reference TRBV5-1 and TRBJ2-5, the complete variable domain is KAGVTQTPRYLIKTRGQQVTLSCSPISGHRSVSWYQQTPGQGLQFLFEYFSETQRNKGNFPGRFSGRQFSNSRSEMNVSTLELGDSALYLCASSWAGLTQETQYFGPGTRLLVL.

This clonotype showed up many times. The J gene is TRBJ1-1, the V gene TRBV6-1; unclear D gene. Trimming shortened V by 6 bases and J by 5 bases, and 19 bases separated the two germline ends. This CDR3 contains 15 residues. Germline loops: CDR1 MNHNS, CDR2 SASEGT. The CDR3 coding sequence is TGTGCCAGCAGCACATGGGCGGGTCTTCGGACTGAAGCTTTCTTT. Encoded protein: CASSTWAGLRTEAFF.

This clonotype occurred many times. The chain has TRBV6-2 or TRBV6-3 and TRBJ2-7, with D possibly being TRBD2 (5 bases). V was clipped by 2 bases and J by 3 bases, with 11 bases between them. CDR3 length equals 14 residues. The germline V gene encodes CDR1 MNHEY and CDR2 SVGEGT. The CDR3 protein is CASSYLLGDYEQYF. The CDR3 nucleotides are TGTGCCAGCAGTTACCTCCTGGGAGACTACGAGCAGTACTTC.

This clonotype has ten or more counts. V usage is TRBV5-1 and J usage is TRBJ1-1; D possibly corresponds to TRBD1 (6 bases). Germline V gene lookup returns CDR1 SGHRS and CDR2 YFSETQ. The CDR3 spans 14 residues. Trimming stripped 7 bases from V and 1 base from J, with 14 bases between. This chain's CDR3 is CASRISTGNTEAFF. The CDR3 region has the DNA TGCGCCAGCCGTATCTCGACAGGGAACACTGAAGCTTTCTTT.

Many counts were recorded for this clonotype. The V call is TRBV19, the J call TRBJ2-1; 7 bases fit TRBD2. The ends lost 7 bases at V and 0 bases at J; junction bases unmatched: 6. CDR3 size: 15 residues. Germline values: CDR1 LNHDA, CDR2 SQIVND (reference sequence). The CDR3 nucleotides read TGTGCCAGTACCCTCGGGGGGAGCTCCTACAATGAGCAGTTCTTC. It specifies CASTLGGSSYNEQFF.

This clonotype was found a few times. The chain carries TRBV29-1 and TRBJ2-7, with D tentatively TRBD2 (5 bases). Germline V CDR1 and CDR2: SQVTM, ANQGSEA. V was cut by 7 bases and J by 1 base, with 14 bases left in between. CDR3 length equals 13 residues. The CDR3 sequence is CSALYPGSYEQYF. For the CDR3, the DNA is TGCAGCGCACTATACCCGGGGTCCTACGAGCAGTACTTC.

CDR3 nucleotide sequence: TGCAGTGCTAGAGACACAGGGGAACCACAAGAGACCCAGTACTTC. Amino acids: CSARDTGEPQETQYF. V is TRBV20-1 and J is TRBJ2-5, with 7 bases aligning to TRBD1. The length of the CDR3 is 15 residues. Germline V CDR1 and CDR2: DFQATT, SNEGSKA (reference sequence). Germline trimming cut 0 bases from V and 2 bases from J; bases unmatched to any gene: 6.

The chain carries TRBV6-2 or TRBV6-3 and TRBJ1-2, with D possibly TRBD1 on 5 matching bases. This CDR3 is built from 13 residues. Looked up from germline, CDR1 is MNHEY and CDR2 is SVGEGT. The V gene lost 2 bases and the J gene lost 5 bases, with 9 bases spanning the gap. The CDR3 coding sequence is TGTGCCAGCAGTTACGGGACCCAGTATGGCTACACCTTC. It translates to CASSYGTQYGYTF.

The sample holds many counts of this clonotype. This chain links TRBV30 with TRBJ2-3; 9 positions agree with TRBD2. The CDR3 sequence is 16 residues long. V lost 2 bases, J lost 4 bases, and 10 bases stayed unmatched. Germline loops: CDR1 GTSNPN, CDR2 SVGIG (reference sequence). The CDR3 reads CAWSPFSGGAPDTQYF. In nucleotides, the CDR3 is TGTGCCTGGAGTCCCTTTAGCGGGGGTGCCCCAGATACGCAGTATTTT.

This clonotype showed up many times. The rearrangement uses TRBV20-1 and TRBJ2-7; TRBD2 agrees at 7 bases. The CDR3 has 15 amino acids. V trimming: 3 bases; J trimming: 3 bases; junction bases outside the gene matches: 11. Germline V lookup: CDR1 DFQATT, CDR2 SNEGSKA (reference sequence). The CDR3 region is CSASEPSSGIYEQYF. CDR3 coding DNA: TGCAGTGCTAGCGAACCTTCTAGCGGAATCTACGAGCAGTACTTC.

This clonotype occurred many times. The V and J genes are TRBV10-3 and TRBJ2-7; unclear D gene. Trimming took off 3 bases at V and 2 bases at J, with 17 bases between the two ends. CDR1 is ENHRY, CDR2 SYGVKD, per germline. The CDR3 loop spans 16 amino acids. In DNA, the CDR3 is TGTGCCATCAGTGATAACACTCACGGGCGGCCCTACGAGCAGTACTTC. Residues: CAISDNTHGRPYEQYF.

In this sample, this clonotype turned up many times. The chain recombines TRBV7-2 with TRBJ2-5; D gene unclear. The germline gives CDR1 SGHTA, CDR2 FQGNSA. V lost 4 bases to trimming and J lost 6 bases, with 9 bases between them. This CDR3 is built from 12 residues. The CDR3: CASSSLPKTQYF. The CDR3 DNA reads as TGTGCCAGCAGCTCCCTTCCGAAGACCCAGTACTTC.

About this clonotype: A much bigger clone sits one base away, suggesting this may be a read error. The V gene is TRBV7-2, the J gene TRBJ2-2, with 9 bases matching TRBD1. Per the germline V gene, CDR1 is SGHTA and CDR2 is FQGNSA. The CDR3 consists of 15 residues. CDR3 sequence (DNA): TGTGCCAGCAGATTAGACAGGGGGTACACCGGGGAGCTGTTTTTT. This translates into CASRLDRGYTGELFF.

At least ten counts were recorded for this clonotype. The CDR3 here is CASSLGRRASSYNSPLHF. CDR3 DNA sequence: TGTGCCAGCAGCTTGGGCCGCCGAGCGAGCTCCTATAATTCACCCCTCCACTTT. The chain employs TRBV7-8 and TRBJ1-6; D is ambiguous. The CDR3 covers 18 residues. Germline V lookup: CDR1 SGHVS, CDR2 FQNEAQ. The V end was cut by 3 bases, the J end by 0 bases, with 15 bases between.

In this sample, this clonotype turned up many times. This chain uses TRBV18 with TRBJ2-3; a possible D gene is TRBD1 (6 bases). Trimming shortened V by 3 bases and J by 0 bases, and 10 bases separated the two germline ends. The CDR3 is 15 residues long. Germline-derived CDR1 and CDR2 are KGHSH and LQKENI. CDR3 loop: CASSPVGASTDTQYF. The CDR3 DNA is TGTGCCAGCTCACCGGTGGGGGCAAGCACAGATACGCAGTATTTT.

This clonotype was seen repeatedly, ten times or more. CDR3 coding DNA: TGTGCCAGCAGACTCGGAATACCCAGCTCTGGGGCCAACGTCCTGACTTTC. Protein sequence: CASRLGIPSSGANVLTF. The chain carries TRBV7-9 and TRBJ2-6; D ambiguous. Germline V CDR1 and CDR2: SEHNR, FQNEAQ (reference sequence). Trimming pared 6 bases from V and 0 bases from J, leaving 15 bases between. The CDR3 consists of 17 residues.

This clonotype was detected many times. The chain combines TRBV20-1 with TRBJ2-1; tentatively, D is TRBD1 or TRBD2 (5 bases each). This CDR3 has 12 residues. Deletions cut 3 bases from V and 15 bases from J, with 18 bases between. Per the germline V gene, CDR1 is DFQATT and CDR2 is SNEGSKA (reference sequence). CDR3 protein: CSARPPRDVGFF. Here the CDR3 DNA reads TGCAGTGCTAGGCCCCCCCGGGACGTAGGGTTCTTC.

At least ten counts were recorded for this clonotype. This chain joins TRBV24-1 and TRBJ1-1, with D possibly being TRBD1 (5 bases). The CDR3 covers 13 residues. Germline CDR1 reads KGHDR; CDR2 reads SFDVKD. Trimming took off 8 bases at V and 1 base at J, with 10 bases between the two ends. The CDR3 region is CATMGEENTEAFF. The CDR3 region has the DNA TGTGCCACCATGGGGGAGGAGAACACTGAAGCTTTCTTT.

At least ten counts were recorded for this clonotype. The chain has TRBV14 and TRBJ2-2, with 10 bases matching TRBD2. The CDR3 is 15 amino acids. Germline V CDR1 and CDR2: SGHDN, FVKESK. J was trimmed by 6 bases and V by 4 bases; bases with no gene match: 5. CDR3 residues: CASSRDSGRPGELFF. As DNA, the CDR3 is TGTGCCAGCAGCCGAGATAGCGGGAGGCCCGGGGAGCTGTTTTTT.

This clonotype was detected many times. V and J are TRBV20-1 and TRBJ2-7; 9 bases are a match to TRBD2. Germline V CDR1 and CDR2: DFQATT, SNEGSKA (reference sequence). V shed 6 bases, J shed 7 bases, and the junction held 16 bases outside the gene matches. The CDR3 loop spans 15 amino acids. The CDR3 protein is CSAKGGAGGPWEQYF. The CDR3 nucleotides read TGCAGTGCGAAGGGGGGCGCGGGAGGGCCTTGGGAGCAGTACTTC.

In its sample, this clonotype was seen many times. The V and J genes are TRBV10-3 and TRBJ1-6; 12 bases agree with TRBD1. Germline V gene sequence: CDR1 ENHRY, CDR2 SYGVKD. J was trimmed by 6 bases and V by 0 bases; bases with no gene match: 6. The CDR3 length is 18 residues. This chain's CDR3 is CAISESSGTGGGNSPLHF. The CDR3 DNA reads as TGTGCCATCAGTGAGTCGAGCGGGACAGGGGGCGGTAATTCACCCCTCCACTTT.